This T cell receptor beta chain was sequenced in a study of blood T cell repertoires in COVID-19. This clone was detected a few times. Clones were sequenced by immunoSEQ multiplex PCR, and TCRdb holds only the in-frame ones, with some missing. The table lists hundreds of thousands of clones, approximately 85% of them singletons, with over 2% in the top ten. From germline, CDR1 is MNHEY and CDR2 SMNVEV (reference sequence). V was clipped by 4 bases and J by 7 bases, with 31 bases between them. This CDR3 has 20 amino acids. Individuals aged 18 to 89 years were recruited from around 22 US areas. The chain carries TRBV27 and TRBJ1-4, with a possible D match to TRBD1 (6 bases). Sequencing input: PBMCs or T cells enriched from blood (not recorded which). The sequence was obtained from a young man who had recovered from COVID-19. The CDR3 loop reads CASSSRRGVLGGGTFEKLFF. Written as DNA, the CDR3 is TGTGCCAGCAGTTCTCGGAGGGGTGTTTTGGGAGGGGGGACTTTTGAAAAACTGTTTTTT.